These 14 T cell receptor beta chains share one sample of origin, sequenced in a study of blood T cell repertoires in COVID-19. Assay used: immunoSEQ multiplex PCR; TCRdb lists only in-frame clones, some missing. The top ten clones hold around 17% of a sample with under 30,000 clones, about 88% of them seen once. Sequencing input: peripheral blood. The source is a human donor with acute or convalescent COVID-19. The donor label of this sample is uncertain.

The chain joins TRBV7-3 to TRBJ2-5; 11 bases are a match to TRBD1. CDR1 SGHTA and CDR2 FQGTGA come from the germline V gene. J was trimmed by 4 bases and V by 1 base; bases with no gene match: 8. The CDR3 covers 17 residues. The CDR3 DNA reads as TGTGCCAGCAGCTTAAGGCCGGGACAGGGGGTTTTAGAGACCCAGTACTTC. Its translation is CASSLRPGQGVLETQYF.

The chain carries TRBV3-1 (or the pseudogene TRBV3-2) and TRBJ1-1, with unresolved D. V lost 1 base and J 7 bases, leaving 10 bases between the germline ends. Germline-derived CDR1 and CDR2 are LGHDT and YNNKEL (reference sequence). There are 13 residues in the CDR3. The DNA of the CDR3 is TGTGCCAGCAGCCAAGCACTCGCAGGTGAAGCTTTCTTT. As protein: CASSQALAGEAFF.

The chain recombines TRBV5-1 with TRBJ2-3, with D perhaps matching TRBD1 (6 bases). Trimming cost V 0 bases and J 4 bases, with 9 bases left between them. Germline V gene data show CDR1 as SGHRS and CDR2 as YFSETQ. The CDR3 totals 14 residues. CDR3 region: CASSLGTASDTQYF. CDR3 DNA: TGCGCCAGCAGCTTGGGGACAGCTTCAGATACGCAGTATTTT.

With respect to this clone: Its ends do not fully match the called genes, so a read error is possible. This sequence joins TRBV18 and TRBJ2-1; 10 bases are a match to TRBD2. This CDR3 is 14 amino acids long. CDR1 is KGHSH, CDR2 LQKENI, per germline. CDR3 in DNA: TGTGCCAGCTCCCCACAAGGACTAGCGGCTGAGCAGTTCTTC. Its protein is CASSPQGLAAEQFF. Supplemented by reference TRBV18 and TRBJ2-1, the full variable domain reads NAGVMQNPRHLVRRRGQEARLRCSPMKGHSHVYWYRQLPEEGLKFMVYLQKENIIDESGMPKERFSAEFPKEGPSILRIQQVVRGDSAAYFCASSPQGLAAEQFFGPGTRLTVL.

V is TRBV7-3 and J is TRBJ2-3; possibly TRBD1 for D (6 bases). Trimming removed 4 bases from V and 4 bases from J, with 15 bases in between. Germline V gene lookup returns CDR1 SGHTA and CDR2 FQGTGA. The CDR3 loop spans 15 amino acids. CDR3 DNA sequence: TGTGCCAGCAGCTGGGGGCAGGGTAGCTCAGATACGCAGTATTTT. Its protein product is CASSWGQGSSDTQYF. Combining the CDR3 with reference TRBV7-3 and TRBJ2-3 gives the whole variable domain GAGVSQTPSNKVTEKGKYVELRCDPISGHTALYWYRQSLGQGPEFLIYFQGTGAADDSGLPNDRFFAVRPEGSVSTLKIQRTERGDSAVYLCASSWGQGSSDTQYFGPGTRLTVL.

The chain has TRBV27 and TRBJ2-7, with D possibly being TRBD2 (5 bases). This CDR3 contains 11 residues. Germline CDR1 reads MNHEY; CDR2 reads SMNVEV (reference sequence). Trimming cost V 5 bases and J 3 bases, with 5 bases left between them. The CDR3 is CASSDYYEQYF. DNA of the CDR3: TGTGCCAGCAGTGACTACTACGAGCAGTACTTC.

The V call is TRBV7-6, the J call TRBJ1-3, with 7 bases aligning to TRBD1. Germline lookup yields CDR1 SGHVS and CDR2 FNYEAQ. This CDR3 spans 15 amino acids. The ends lost 3 bases at V and 4 bases at J; junction bases unmatched: 6. In nucleotides, the CDR3 is TGTGCCAGCAGCTTTTTACAGGGGTACGGAAACACCATATATTTT. This codes for CASSFLQGYGNTIYF.

V usage is TRBV19 and J usage is TRBJ2-7; D remains unclear. The length of the CDR3 is 12 residues. Trimming pared 5 bases from V and 5 bases from J, leaving 10 bases between. Germline loops: CDR1 LNHDA, CDR2 SQIVND (reference sequence). CDR3 nucleotide sequence: TGTGCCAGTAGTGTGGTTGGAGACGAGCAGTACTTC. Translating gives CASSVVGDEQYF.

V gene TRBV7-9 combines with J gene TRBJ1-2, with a possible D match to TRBD1 (6 bases). Trimming removed 5 bases from V and 7 bases from J, with 20 bases in between. The CDR3 contains 15 residues. In germline, CDR1 is SEHNR, CDR2 FQNEAQ (reference sequence). The CDR3 DNA reads as TGTGCCAGCAGCCAGTCCGTGTCAGGGGTTAGTGGCTACACCTTC. Translating it yields CASSQSVSGVSGYTF.

The rearrangement links TRBV11-2 to TRBJ2-5; 7 bases fit TRBD1. Trimming took 5 bases from V and 5 from J; bases not matched to a gene: 11. CDR1 is SGHAT, CDR2 FQNNGV, per germline. This CDR3 has 15 amino acids. CDR3 region: CASSLYRGSGETQYF. The CDR3 DNA reads TGTGCCAGCAGCCTCTACAGGGGTTCGGGGGAGACCCAGTACTTC.

V is TRBV11-2 and J is TRBJ1-2; D uncertain. CDR1 SGHAT and CDR2 FQNNGV come from the germline V gene. CDR3 length: 14 residues. Between the trimmed V and J ends, which lost 2 bases and 6 bases, there was a span of 13 bases. This chain's CDR3 is CASSLMRNLDGYTF. CDR3 nucleotides: TGTGCCAGCAGCTTAATGAGGAATCTGGATGGCTACACCTTC. Drawing the rest from reference TRBV11-2 and TRBJ1-2, the complete variable domain is EAGVAQSPRYKIIEKRQSVAFWCNPISGHATLYWYQQILGQGPKLLIQFQNNGVVDDSQLPKDRFSAERLKGVDSTLKIQPAKLEDSAVYLCASSLMRNLDGYTFGSGTRLTVV.

J is TRBJ1-1 and V is TRBV5-6; 7 nucleotides align to TRBD1. The junction had 7 bases not matched to a gene; V was cut back by 1 base and J by 1 base. Germline-derived CDR1 and CDR2 are SGHDT and YYEEEE. The CDR3 runs 16 residues. CDR3 residues: CASSLTLGQTNTEAFF. The CDR3, as DNA: TGTGCCAGCAGCTTGACCCTGGGACAGACGAACACTGAAGCTTTCTTT.

CDR3 protein: CASLPNTGGEQYF. DNA of the CDR3: TGTGCCAGCCTCCCCAATACAGGGGGCGAGCAGTACTTC. J is TRBJ2-7 and V is TRBV2; TRBD1 aligns across 8 bases. CDR1 is SNHLY and CDR2 is FYNNEI in the germline V gene. The CDR3 totals 13 residues. V lost 8 bases to trimming and J lost 6 bases; unmatched junction nucleotides: 9.

This chain joins TRBV28 and TRBJ1-5; possibly TRBD1 for D (6 bases). The V gene's germline CDR1 is MDHEN and CDR2 SYDVKM. The length of the CDR3 is 13 residues. The germline V and J ends were trimmed by 5 bases and 15 bases, with 20 bases remaining between them. CDR3 sequence (DNA): TGTGCCAGCAGTCCTAGTATGATACAGGGCTGGCATTTT. It specifies CASSPSMIQGWHF.